This T cell receptor (beta chain) was retrieved from a study of cytomegalovirus exposure and HLA in healthy donors. Germline V gene lookup returns CDR1 SNHLY and CDR2 FYNNEI. The CDR3 is made up of 14 amino acids. V was cut by 6 bases and J by 0 bases, with 10 bases left in between. PCR amplification relied on 60 Vbeta primers (plus 13 Jbeta primers). This table comes from immunoSEQ multiplex PCR, and its TCRdb copy is limited to in-frame clones, with some not included. Here the sample spans 75,000 to 95,000 clones, 50% to 80% being singletons. This TCR derives from a man aged 30 to 39 in good health and CMV-seronegative. The chain uses TRBV2 and TRBJ2-3; D is possibly TRBD1 (5 bases). Sequencing was carried out using PBMCs. CDR3 coding DNA: TGTGCCAGCAGGGGGCAGTTCAGCACAGATACGCAGTATTTT. Translation gives CASRGQFSTDTQYF.